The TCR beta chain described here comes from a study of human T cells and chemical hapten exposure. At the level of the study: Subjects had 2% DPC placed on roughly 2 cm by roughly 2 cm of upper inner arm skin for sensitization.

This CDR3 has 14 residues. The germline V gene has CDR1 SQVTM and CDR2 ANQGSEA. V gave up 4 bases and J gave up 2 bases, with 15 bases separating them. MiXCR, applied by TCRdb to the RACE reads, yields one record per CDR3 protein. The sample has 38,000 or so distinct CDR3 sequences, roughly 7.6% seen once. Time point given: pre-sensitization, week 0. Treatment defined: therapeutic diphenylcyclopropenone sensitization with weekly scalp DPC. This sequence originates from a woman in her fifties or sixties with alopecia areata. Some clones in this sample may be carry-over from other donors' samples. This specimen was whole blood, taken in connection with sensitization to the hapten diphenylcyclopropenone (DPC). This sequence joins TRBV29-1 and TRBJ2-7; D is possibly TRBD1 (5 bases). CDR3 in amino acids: CSVVDPQVTYEQYF. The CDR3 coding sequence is TGCAGCGTTGTGGACCCACAGGTGACCTACGAGCAGTACTTC.